The sample holds a few counts of the clone carrying this TCR beta chain. Every donor was a healthy person donating bone marrow. This sample was taken from a study of cytomegalovirus exposure and HLA in healthy donors. About the research overall: Inside one of the first data releases sat 85 million or so unique TCRs taken from HLA-typed donors.

The PCR ran on 60 Vbeta and 13 Jbeta primers. Repertoires were generated with immunoSEQ multiplex PCR, while TCRdb's copy carries only in-frame clones and drops some. The sample consists of approximately 150,000 clones, around two thirds of them appearing once. The CDR3 runs to 15 residues. V gave up 2 bases and J gave up 7 bases, with 15 bases separating them. Specimen: PBMCs. The chain is built from TRBV6-7 and TRBJ1-5; tentative D call: TRBD1 (6 bases). TRBV6-7 counts as an open reading frame of uncertain function. This TCR was recovered from a woman aged 18-30 years in good health and CMV-seronegative. CDR3 residues: CASSYVLQGRQPQHF. Here the CDR3 DNA reads TGTGCCAGCAGTTACGTTCTACAGGGTAGGCAGCCCCAGCATTTT.